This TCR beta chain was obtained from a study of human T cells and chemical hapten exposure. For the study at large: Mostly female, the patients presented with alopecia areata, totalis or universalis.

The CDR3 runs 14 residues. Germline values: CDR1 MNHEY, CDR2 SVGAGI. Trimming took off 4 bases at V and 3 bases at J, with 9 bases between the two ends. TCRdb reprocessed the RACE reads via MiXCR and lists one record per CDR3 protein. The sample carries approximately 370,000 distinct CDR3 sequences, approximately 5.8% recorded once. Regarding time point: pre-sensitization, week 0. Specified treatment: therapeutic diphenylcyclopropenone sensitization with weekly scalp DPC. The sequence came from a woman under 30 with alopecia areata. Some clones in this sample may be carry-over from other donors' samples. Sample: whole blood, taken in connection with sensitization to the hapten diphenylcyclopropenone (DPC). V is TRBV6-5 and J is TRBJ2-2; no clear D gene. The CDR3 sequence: CASSSPRDTGELFF. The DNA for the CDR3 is TGTGCCAGCAGTTCCCCAAGGGACACCGGGGAGCTGTTTTTT.